The 21 T cell receptor beta chains given below trace back to one sample, sequenced in a study of T cell responses to AZD1222 COVID-19 vaccine. Assay: immunoSEQ multiplex PCR; the TCRdb copy retains only in-frame clones and omits some. The sample has fewer than 200,000 clones, 85% to 90% seen once; the top ten hold around 4.4%. Sequencing used peripheral blood, obtained 28 days after the second AZD1222 dose. The receptors stem from an adult who received the AZD1222 COVID-19 vaccine.

The V gene is TRBV25-1, the J gene TRBJ1-1; TRBD1 is a possible D gene (6 bases). Deletions cut 5 bases from V and 0 bases from J, with 13 bases between. The CDR3 consists of 15 residues. Germline assignment: CDR1 MGHDK and CDR2 SYGVNS. CDR3 in amino acids: CASSPPGHMNTEAFF. In DNA, the CDR3 is TGTGCCAGCAGTCCACCGGGACACATGAACACTGAAGCTTTCTTT.

This chain connects TRBV5-8 to TRBJ1-5; no clear D. Trimming removed 0 bases at V and 5 bases at J, with 6 bases between. The germline gives CDR1 SGHTS, CDR2 YDEGEE. This CDR3 spans 13 amino acids. The CDR3 DNA follows: TGTGCCAGCAGCTTGGAGGTCTATCAGCCCCAGCATTTT. This sequence encodes CASSLEVYQPQHF.

The rearrangement links TRBV11-3 to TRBJ2-3; D perhaps matches TRBD1 (5 bases). The CDR3 is made up of 14 amino acids. Trimming removed 5 bases from V and 4 bases from J, with 13 bases in between. Germline assignment: CDR1 SGHNT and CDR2 YENEEA. CDR3 nucleotides: TGTGCCAGCAGCCAAGGTAGGGGCGCAGATACGCAGTATTTT. Amino acid sequence: CASSQGRGADTQYF.

V usage is TRBV6-5 and J usage is TRBJ1-6, with D possibly TRBD1 on 6 matching bases. Germline assignment: CDR1 MNHEY and CDR2 SVGAGI. V was clipped by 0 bases and J by 7 bases, with 13 bases between them. The CDR3 runs 16 residues. CDR3 protein: CASSYSGGSGNSPLHF. The CDR3 DNA is TGTGCCAGCAGTTACTCGGGGGGCTCTGGCAATTCACCCCTCCACTTT.

This clone was counted between two and nine times. The rearrangement links TRBV30 to TRBJ2-1; 7 bases agree with TRBD1. V lost 7 bases to trimming and J lost 4 bases; unmatched junction nucleotides: 10. The CDR3 spans 14 residues. In germline, CDR1 is GTSNPN, CDR2 SVGIG (reference sequence). CDR3 coding DNA: TGTGCCTCGAAGACAGGGAATAGTTACAATGAGCAGTTCTTC. Protein: CASKTGNSYNEQFF.

The chain employs TRBV7-9 and TRBJ1-5; D gene unclear. Germline loops: CDR1 SEHNR, CDR2 FQNEAQ (reference sequence). CDR3 size: 14 residues. V was shortened by 2 bases and J by 3 bases, with 8 bases between the two germline ends. The DNA for the CDR3 is TGTGCCAGCAGCTTATTCGAGTCCAATCAGCCCCAGCATTTT. Its protein product is CASSLFESNQPQHF.

This chain uses TRBV4-2 with TRBJ1-1; no definite D call. V was pared by 4 bases and J by 5 bases, with 14 bases between. The germline CDR1 and CDR2 sequences are LGHNA and YNFKEQ. This CDR3 is built from 14 residues. The CDR3 DNA reads TGTGCCAGCAGCCCCCTGGGGTCAGGAACTGAAGCTTTCTTT. As protein: CASSPLGSGTEAFF.

The chain uses TRBV4-1 and TRBJ1-3, with TRBD1 matching 8 bases. Germline V gene lookup returns CDR1 MGHRA and CDR2 YSYEKL. The V gene end was trimmed by 3 bases and the J gene end by 3 bases; junction bases not matched to a gene: 4. CDR3 length equals 15 residues. The CDR3 region is CASSQDRESGNTIYF. The CDR3 DNA sequence: TGCGCCAGCAGCCAGGACAGGGAGAGTGGAAACACCATATATTTT.

The chain links TRBV6-5 to TRBJ1-2; D gene unclear. V lost 2 bases to trimming and J lost 7 bases, with 11 bases between them. CDR3 length equals 13 residues. Germline V gene data show CDR1 as MNHEY and CDR2 as SVGAGI. The CDR3 DNA sequence: TGTGCCAGCAGTTACGAAGGGTGGGGTGGCTACACCTTC. It specifies CASSYEGWGGYTF.

This sequence joins TRBV5-1 and TRBJ1-3, with 8 bases aligning to TRBD1. Germline V gene sequence: CDR1 SGHRS, CDR2 YFSETQ. CDR3 length: 14 amino acids. V lost 4 bases and J lost 3; bases outside the gene matches: 3. For the CDR3, the DNA is TGCGCCAGCAGCACCGGGACAGGTGGAAACACCATATATTTT. Translation: CASSTGTGGNTIYF.

Here the CDR3 reads CASSYGGLNTEAFF. CDR3 DNA: TGTGCCAGCAGTTACGGGGGCCTGAACACTGAAGCTTTCTTT. This chain links TRBV6-5 with TRBJ1-1; possible D gene TRBD1, 6 bases. V was trimmed by 2 bases and J by 0 bases, leaving 7 bases between them. There are 14 residues in the CDR3. Per the germline V gene, CDR1 is MNHEY and CDR2 is SVGAGI.

This clone was seen once. The chain joins TRBV6-5 to TRBJ1-5, with 10 bases that match TRBD1. The CDR3 runs 16 residues. Trimming at V came to 4 bases and at J to 2 bases, leaving 5 bases not matched to a gene. Germline loops: CDR1 MNHEY, CDR2 SVGAGI. The CDR3: CASSSGTGVGNQPQHF. CDR3 DNA: TGTGCCAGCAGTTCCGGGACAGGGGTAGGCAATCAGCCCCAGCATTTT.

The rearrangement links TRBV19 to TRBJ1-6; TRBD1 aligns across 8 bases. V dropped 6 bases and J dropped 9; count of bases not matched to a gene: 4. The length of the CDR3 is 13 residues. Germline CDR1 and CDR2: LNHDA and SQIVND (reference sequence). The CDR3 sequence is CASRRTGSSPLHF. The CDR3, as DNA: TGTGCCAGTAGAAGGACAGGGAGTTCACCCCTCCACTTT.

This clone showed up just a few times. The J gene is TRBJ2-7, the V gene TRBV5-1; a possible D gene is TRBD2 (7 bases). Germline V lookup: CDR1 SGHRS, CDR2 YFSETQ. V was pared by 4 bases and J by 3 bases, with 14 bases between. This CDR3 comprises 14 residues. CDR3 residues: CASSQRGGGYEQYF. In DNA, the CDR3 is TGCGCCAGCAGCCAGAGGGGGGGCGGCTACGAGCAGTACTTC.

This clone came up once. The CDR3 DNA reads TGTGCCAGCAGTGAGGGGTACAGGGGAAGTAGAAACACCATATATTTT. It yields the protein CASSEGYRGSRNTIYF. The chain recombines TRBV25-1 with TRBJ1-3; TRBD1 aligns across 7 bases. The CDR3 consists of 16 residues. CDR1 is MGHDK and CDR2 is SYGVNS in the germline V gene. With 3 bases clipped from V and 5 bases from J, the junction kept 10 bases outside the gene matches.

There are a few counts of this clone. The chain uses TRBV2 and TRBJ2-3; no clear D. The V end was cut by 1 base, the J end by 0 bases, with 14 bases between. The CDR3 runs 17 residues. Germline V gene lookup returns CDR1 SNHLY and CDR2 FYNNEI. This chain's CDR3 is CASSEVASSISTDTQYF. The CDR3 DNA reads TGTGCCAGCAGTGAAGTGGCCAGTTCGATTAGCACAGATACGCAGTATTTT.

The J gene is TRBJ1-1, the V gene TRBV5-1; 7 bases line up with TRBD1. The V gene end was trimmed by 1 base and the J gene end by 4 bases; junction bases not matched to a gene: 4. This CDR3 region has 14 residues. Germline V gives CDR1 SGHRS, CDR2 YFSETQ. The CDR3: CASSLPTGSTEAFF. CDR3 bases: TGCGCCAGCAGCTTGCCGACAGGGAGCACTGAAGCTTTCTTT.

The chain is built from TRBV19 and TRBJ1-5; D gene uncertain. This CDR3 comprises 12 residues. V lost 6 bases and J 0 bases, leaving 3 bases between the germline ends. CDR1 is LNHDA and CDR2 is SQIVND in the germline V gene (reference sequence). The CDR3 sequence is CASRSSNQPQHF. Written as DNA, the CDR3 is TGTGCCAGTAGGAGTAGCAATCAGCCCCAGCATTTT.

This rearrangement joins TRBV19 to TRBJ1-3; unclear D gene. Germline V gives CDR1 LNHDA, CDR2 SQIVND (reference sequence). Trimming left V 6 bases short and J 8 bases short, with 17 bases between. The CDR3 is made up of 14 amino acids. CDR3 protein: CASSVRRLEDTIYF. DNA of the CDR3: TGTGCCAGTAGCGTCCGACGATTGGAGGACACCATATATTTT.

This chain joins TRBV19 and TRBJ1-1, with unresolved D. CDR1 LNHDA and CDR2 SQIVND come from the germline V gene (reference sequence). V was trimmed by 6 bases and J by 1 base, leaving 12 bases between them. The CDR3 runs 14 residues. CDR3 coding DNA: TGTGCCAGTAGCCCGGTGAGAGAGAACACTGAAGCTTTCTTT. This gives the protein CASSPVRENTEAFF. Filled out from reference TRBV19 and TRBJ1-1, the complete variable domain reads DGGITQSPKYLFRKEGQNVTLSCEQNLNHDAMYWYRQDPGQGLRLIYYSQIVNDFQKGDIAEGYSVSREKKESFPLTVTSAQKNPTAFYLCASSPVRENTEAFFGQGTRLTVV.

The chain recombines TRBV19 with TRBJ2-2; 13 positions match TRBD2. Germline loops: CDR1 LNHDA, CDR2 SQIVND (reference sequence). This CDR3 spans 15 amino acids. V gave up 4 bases and J gave up 5 bases; unmatched junction bases: 1. The CDR3 sequence: CASSTGLAGTGELFF. CDR3 sequence (DNA): TGTGCCAGTAGTACGGGACTAGCGGGGACCGGGGAGCTGTTTTTT.